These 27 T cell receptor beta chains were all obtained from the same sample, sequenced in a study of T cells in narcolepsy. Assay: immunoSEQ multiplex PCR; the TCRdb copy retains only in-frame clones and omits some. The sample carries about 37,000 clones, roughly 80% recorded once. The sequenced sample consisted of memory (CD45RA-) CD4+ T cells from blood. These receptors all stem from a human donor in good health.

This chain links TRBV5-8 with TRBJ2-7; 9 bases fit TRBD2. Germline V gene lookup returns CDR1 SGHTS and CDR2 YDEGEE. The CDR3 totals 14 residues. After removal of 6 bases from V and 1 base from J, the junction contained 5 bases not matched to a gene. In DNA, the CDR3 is TGTGCCAGCATTAAGGGACTAGCATCCTACGAGCAGTACTTC. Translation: CASIKGLASYEQYF. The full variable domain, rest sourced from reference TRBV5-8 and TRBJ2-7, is EAGVTQSPTHLIKTRGQQATLRCSPISGHTSVYWYQQALGLGLQFLLWYDEGEERNRGNFPPRFSGRQFPNYSSELNVNALELEDSALYLCASIKGLASYEQYFGPGTRLTVT.

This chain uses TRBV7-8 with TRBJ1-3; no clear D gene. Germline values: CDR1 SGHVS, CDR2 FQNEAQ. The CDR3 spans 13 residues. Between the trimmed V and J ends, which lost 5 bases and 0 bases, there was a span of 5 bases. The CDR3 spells CASSRSSGNTIYF. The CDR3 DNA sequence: TGTGCCAGCAGCCGGAGCTCTGGAAACACCATATATTTT.

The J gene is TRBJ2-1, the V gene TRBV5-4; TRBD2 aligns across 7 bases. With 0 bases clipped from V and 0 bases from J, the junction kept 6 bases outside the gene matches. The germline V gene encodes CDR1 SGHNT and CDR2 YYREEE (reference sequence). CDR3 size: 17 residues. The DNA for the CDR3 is TGTGCCAGCAGCTTGGGGCTAGCGGCTGTCTCCTACAATGAGCAGTTCTTC. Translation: CASSLGLAAVSYNEQFF.

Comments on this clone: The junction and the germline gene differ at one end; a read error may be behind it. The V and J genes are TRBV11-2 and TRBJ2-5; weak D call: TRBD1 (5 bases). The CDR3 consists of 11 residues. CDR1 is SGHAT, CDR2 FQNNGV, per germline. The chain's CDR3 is CASSQVGPVDF. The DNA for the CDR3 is TGTGCCAGCAGCCAGGTGGGGCCAGTGGACTTC.

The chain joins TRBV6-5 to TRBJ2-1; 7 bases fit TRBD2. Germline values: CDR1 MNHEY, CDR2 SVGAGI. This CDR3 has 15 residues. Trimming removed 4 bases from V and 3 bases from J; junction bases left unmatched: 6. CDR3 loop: CASSSSGTNYNEQFF. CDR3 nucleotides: TGTGCCAGCAGTTCGTCCGGGACTAACTACAATGAGCAGTTCTTC.

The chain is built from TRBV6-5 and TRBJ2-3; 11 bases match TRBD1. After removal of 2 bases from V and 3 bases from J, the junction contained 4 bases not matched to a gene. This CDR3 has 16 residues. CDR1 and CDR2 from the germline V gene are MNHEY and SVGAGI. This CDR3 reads CASSYDGTGGTDTQYF. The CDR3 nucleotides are TGTGCCAGCAGTTACGACGGGACAGGGGGAACAGATACGCAGTATTTT.

The CDR3 DNA is TGTGCCAGCAGCCGAGGGACAGTTAGCACAGATACGCAGTATTTT. Residues: CASSRGTVSTDTQYF. This chain links TRBV11-2 with TRBJ2-3; TRBD1 aligns across 7 bases. Per the germline V gene, CDR1 is SGHAT and CDR2 is FQNNGV. The CDR3 length is 15 residues. V dropped 5 bases and J dropped 0; count of bases not matched to a gene: 5.

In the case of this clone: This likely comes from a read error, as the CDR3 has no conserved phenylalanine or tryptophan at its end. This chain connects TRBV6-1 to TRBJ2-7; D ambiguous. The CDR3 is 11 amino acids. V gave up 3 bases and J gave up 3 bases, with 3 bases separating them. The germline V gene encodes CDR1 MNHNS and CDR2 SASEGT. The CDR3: CASSDYYEQYL. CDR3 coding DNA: TGTGCCAGCAGTGACTACTACGAGCAGTACCTC.

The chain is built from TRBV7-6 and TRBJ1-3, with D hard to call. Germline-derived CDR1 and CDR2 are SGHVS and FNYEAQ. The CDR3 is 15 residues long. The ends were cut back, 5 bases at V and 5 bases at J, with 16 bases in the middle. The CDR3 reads CASSQDRTSRNTIYF. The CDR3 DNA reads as TGTGCCAGCAGCCAAGACCGGACTTCTCGAAACACCATATATTTT.

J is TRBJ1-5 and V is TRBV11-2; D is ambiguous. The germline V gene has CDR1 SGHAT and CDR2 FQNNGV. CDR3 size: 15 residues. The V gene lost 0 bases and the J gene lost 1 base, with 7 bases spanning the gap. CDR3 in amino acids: CASSLDGGSNQPQHF. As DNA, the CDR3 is TGTGCCAGCAGCTTAGATGGCGGGAGCAATCAGCCCCAGCATTTT. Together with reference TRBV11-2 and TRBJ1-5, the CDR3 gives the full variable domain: EAGVAQSPRYKIIEKRQSVAFWCNPISGHATLYWYQQILGQGPKLLIQFQNNGVVDDSQLPKDRFSAERLKGVDSTLKIQPAKLEDSAVYLCASSLDGGSNQPQHFGDGTRLSIL.

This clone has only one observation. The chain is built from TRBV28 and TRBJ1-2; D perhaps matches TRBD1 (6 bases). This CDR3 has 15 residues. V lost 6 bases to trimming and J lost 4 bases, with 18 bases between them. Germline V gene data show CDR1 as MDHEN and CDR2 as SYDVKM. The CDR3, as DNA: TGTGCCAGCAGGGGAGAGGACAGCCACCTCTATGGCTACACCTTC. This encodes CASRGEDSHLYGYTF.

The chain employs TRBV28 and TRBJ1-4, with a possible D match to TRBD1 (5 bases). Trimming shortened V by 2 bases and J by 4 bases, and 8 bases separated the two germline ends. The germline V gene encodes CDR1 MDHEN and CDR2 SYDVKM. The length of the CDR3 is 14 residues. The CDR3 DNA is TGTGCCAGCAGTTTAGGGGGAATTAATGAAAAACTGTTTTTT. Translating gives CASSLGGINEKLFF. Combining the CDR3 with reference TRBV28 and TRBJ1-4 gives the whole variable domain DVKVTQSSRYLVKRTGEKVFLECVQDMDHENMFWYRQDPGLGLRLIYFSYDVKMKEKGDIPEGYSVSREKKERFSLILESASTNQTSMYLCASSLGGINEKLFFGSGTQLSVL.

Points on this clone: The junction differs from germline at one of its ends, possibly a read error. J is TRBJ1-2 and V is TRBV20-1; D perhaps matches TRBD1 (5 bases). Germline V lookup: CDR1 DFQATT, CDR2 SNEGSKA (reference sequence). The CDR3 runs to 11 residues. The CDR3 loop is CSARGDPLPPF. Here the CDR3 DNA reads TGCAGTGCTAGGGGGGACCCCCTTCCCCCCTTC.

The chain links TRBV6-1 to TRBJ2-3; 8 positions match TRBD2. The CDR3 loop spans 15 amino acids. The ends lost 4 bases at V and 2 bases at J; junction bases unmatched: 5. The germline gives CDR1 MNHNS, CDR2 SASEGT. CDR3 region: CASSGRRGATDTQYF. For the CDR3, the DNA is TGTGCCAGCAGTGGGAGGCGGGGGGCCACAGATACGCAGTATTTT.

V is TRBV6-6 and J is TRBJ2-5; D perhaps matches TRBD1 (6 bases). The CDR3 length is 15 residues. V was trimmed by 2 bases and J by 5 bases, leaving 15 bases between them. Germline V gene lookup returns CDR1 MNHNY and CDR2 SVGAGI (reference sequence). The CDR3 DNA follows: TGTGCCAGCAGTTACGCCGAGGGGGTTTCGGAGACCCAGTACTTC. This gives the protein CASSYAEGVSETQYF.

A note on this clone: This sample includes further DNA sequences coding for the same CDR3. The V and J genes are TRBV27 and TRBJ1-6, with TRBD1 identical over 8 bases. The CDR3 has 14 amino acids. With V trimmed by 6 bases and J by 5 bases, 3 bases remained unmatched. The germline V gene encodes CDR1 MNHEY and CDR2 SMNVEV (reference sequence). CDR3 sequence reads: CASSLDRDNSPLHF. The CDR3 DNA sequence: TGTGCCAGCAGCTTGGACAGGGATAATTCACCCCTCCACTTT.

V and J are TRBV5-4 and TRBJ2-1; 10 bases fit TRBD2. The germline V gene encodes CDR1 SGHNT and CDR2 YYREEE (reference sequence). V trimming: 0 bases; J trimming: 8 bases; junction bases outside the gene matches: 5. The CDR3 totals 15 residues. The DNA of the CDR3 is TGTGCCAGCAGCTTGGCCAGCGGGGGGGCCCATGAGCAGTTCTTC. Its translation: CASSLASGGAHEQFF.

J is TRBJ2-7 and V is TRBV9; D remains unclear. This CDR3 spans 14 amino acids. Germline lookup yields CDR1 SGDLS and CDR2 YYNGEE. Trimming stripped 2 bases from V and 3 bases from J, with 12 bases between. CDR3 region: CASSVTGQVYEQYF. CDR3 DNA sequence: TGTGCCAGCAGCGTCACCGGCCAGGTCTACGAGCAGTACTTC.

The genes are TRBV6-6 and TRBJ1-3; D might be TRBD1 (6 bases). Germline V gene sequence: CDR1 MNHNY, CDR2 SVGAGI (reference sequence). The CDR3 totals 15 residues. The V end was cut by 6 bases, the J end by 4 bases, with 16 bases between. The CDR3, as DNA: TGTGCCAGCAGACCAGCCCTTGGACAGGGAAACACCATATATTTT. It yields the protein CASRPALGQGNTIYF.

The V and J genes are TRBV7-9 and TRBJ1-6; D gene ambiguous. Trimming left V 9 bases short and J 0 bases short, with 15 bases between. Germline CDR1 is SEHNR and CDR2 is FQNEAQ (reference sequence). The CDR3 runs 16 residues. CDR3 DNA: TGTGCCAGTTCAAGTGGGATGAGCTCCTATAATTCACCCCTCCACTTT. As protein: CASSSGMSSYNSPLHF.

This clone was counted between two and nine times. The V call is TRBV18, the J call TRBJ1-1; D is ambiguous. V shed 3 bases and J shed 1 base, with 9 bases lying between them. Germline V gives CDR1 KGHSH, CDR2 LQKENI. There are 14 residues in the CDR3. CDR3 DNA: TGTGCCAGCTCACCCTCGTCCTGGAACACTGAAGCTTTCTTT. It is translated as CASSPSSWNTEAFF.

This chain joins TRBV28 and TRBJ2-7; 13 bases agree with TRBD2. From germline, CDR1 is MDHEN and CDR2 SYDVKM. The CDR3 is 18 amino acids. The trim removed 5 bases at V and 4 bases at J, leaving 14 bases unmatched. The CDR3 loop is CASSPAGTSGINVYEQYF. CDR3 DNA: TGTGCCAGCAGTCCGGCCGGGACTAGCGGGATAAATGTGTACGAGCAGTACTTC. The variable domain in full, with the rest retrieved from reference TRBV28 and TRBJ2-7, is DVKVTQSSRYLVKRTGEKVFLECVQDMDHENMFWYRQDPGLGLRLIYFSYDVKMKEKGDIPEGYSVSREKKERFSLILESASTNQTSMYLCASSPAGTSGINVYEQYFGPGTRLTVT.

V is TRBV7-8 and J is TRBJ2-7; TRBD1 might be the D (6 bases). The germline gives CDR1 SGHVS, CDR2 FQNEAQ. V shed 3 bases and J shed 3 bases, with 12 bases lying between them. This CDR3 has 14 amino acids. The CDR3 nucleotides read TGTGCCAGCAGCTTCGCACAACAGGGCTACGAGCAGTACTTC. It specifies CASSFAQQGYEQYF.

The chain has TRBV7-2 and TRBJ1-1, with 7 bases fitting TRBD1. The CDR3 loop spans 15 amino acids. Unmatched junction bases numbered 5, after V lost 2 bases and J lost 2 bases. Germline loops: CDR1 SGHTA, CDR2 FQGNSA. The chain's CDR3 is CASSLTGAYNTEAFF. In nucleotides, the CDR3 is TGTGCCAGCAGCTTAACAGGGGCCTATAACACTGAAGCTTTCTTT.

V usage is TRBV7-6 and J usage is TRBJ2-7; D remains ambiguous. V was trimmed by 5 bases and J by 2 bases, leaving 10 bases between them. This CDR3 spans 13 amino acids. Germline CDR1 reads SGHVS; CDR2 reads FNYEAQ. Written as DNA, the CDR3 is TGTGCCAGCAGCCGGAGTTCCACCTACGAGCAGTACTTC. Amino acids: CASSRSSTYEQYF.

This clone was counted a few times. The CDR3 loop reads CASSYSGRAFF. DNA for the CDR3: TGTGCCAGCAGTTATAGCGGGAGGGCGTTCTTC. V and J are TRBV6-6 and TRBJ2-1; 11 nucleotides align to TRBD2. The ends lost 3 bases at V and 15 bases at J; junction bases unmatched: 1. The germline V gene has CDR1 MNHNY and CDR2 SVGAGI (reference sequence). The CDR3 consists of 11 residues.

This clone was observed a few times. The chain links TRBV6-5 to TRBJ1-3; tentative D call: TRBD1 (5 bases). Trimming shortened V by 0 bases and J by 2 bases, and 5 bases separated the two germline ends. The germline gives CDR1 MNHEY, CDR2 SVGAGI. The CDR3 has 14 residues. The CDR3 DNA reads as TGTGCCAGCAGTTACTCGACAGCTGGAAACACCATATATTTT. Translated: CASSYSTAGNTIYF.